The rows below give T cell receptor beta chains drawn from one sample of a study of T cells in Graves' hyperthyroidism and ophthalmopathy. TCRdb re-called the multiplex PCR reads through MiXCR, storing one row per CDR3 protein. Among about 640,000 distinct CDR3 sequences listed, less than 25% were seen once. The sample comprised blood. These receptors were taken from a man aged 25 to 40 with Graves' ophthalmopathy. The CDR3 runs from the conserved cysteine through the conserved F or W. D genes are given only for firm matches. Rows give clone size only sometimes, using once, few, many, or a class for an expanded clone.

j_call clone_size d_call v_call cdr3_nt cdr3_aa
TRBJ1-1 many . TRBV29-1 TGCAGCGTTCGGCCTCGACTGGGGAACACTGAAGCTTTCTTT CSVRPRLGNTEAFF
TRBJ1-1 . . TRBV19 TGTGCCAGTAGTATGAACGGGGGATTGAACACTGAAGCTTTCTTT CASSMNGGLNTEAFF
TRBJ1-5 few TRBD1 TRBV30 TGTGCCTGGAGTCCAAAAAGGAGACAGGGGGCTTATAGCAATCAGCCCCAGCATTTT CAWSPKRRQGAYSNQPQHF
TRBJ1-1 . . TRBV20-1 TGCAGTGCTAGGTCGGGACGGAGGAACACTGAAGCTTTCTTT CSARSGRRNTEAFF
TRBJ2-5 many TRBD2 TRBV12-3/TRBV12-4 TGTGCCAGCAGCCCCCCCCTAGCGGGATCCGAGACCCAGTACTTC CASSPPLAGSETQYF
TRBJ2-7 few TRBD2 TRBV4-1 TGCGCCAGCAGCCAACCTACTAGCGGGAGATTCGACGAGCAGTACTTC CASSQPTSGRFDEQYF
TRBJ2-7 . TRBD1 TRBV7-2 TGTGCCAGCAGCCTCTCGACAGGGGAAGGCTACGAGCAGTACTTC CASSLSTGEGYEQYF
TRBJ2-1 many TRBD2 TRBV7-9 TGTGCCAGCAGCTTAACAGCGGGGACCTACAATGAGCAGTTCTTC CASSLTAGTYNEQFF
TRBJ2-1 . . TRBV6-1 TGTGCCAGCAGGTCCGATAACAATGAGCAGTTCTTC CASRSDNNEQFF
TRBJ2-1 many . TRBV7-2 TGTGCCAGCAGCCCGGGTACGGACTGGTCTAATGAGCAGTTCTTC CASSPGTDWSNEQFF
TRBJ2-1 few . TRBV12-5 TGTGCTAGTGGTTCCCAACCGGGCAATGAGCAGTTCTTC CASGSQPGNEQFF
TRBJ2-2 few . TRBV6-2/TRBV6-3 TGTGCCAGCAGTTACTGGGTCACCGGGGAGCTGTTTTTT CASSYWVTGELFF
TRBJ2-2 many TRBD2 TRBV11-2 TGTGCCAGCAGCTTTCAGGGAGGGCGAACCGGGGAGCTGTTTTTT CASSFQGGRTGELFF
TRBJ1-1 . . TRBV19 TGTGCCAGTAGTACCCCTGAAACTTTCTTT CASSTPETFF
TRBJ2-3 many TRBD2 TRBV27 TGTGCCAGCAATTTAGCGGGAGGGCCAATAGATACGCAGTATTTT CASNLAGGPIDTQYF
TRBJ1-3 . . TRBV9 TGTGCCAGCAGCGTAGAAGGGGAAAACACCATATATTTT CASSVEGENTIYF
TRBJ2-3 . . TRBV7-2 TGTGCCAGCACAGTTGCCGGGAGCATGACAGATACGCAGTATTTT CASTVAGSMTDTQYF
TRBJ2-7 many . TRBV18 TGTGCCAGCTCACCGAGACTAACAAACTACGAGCAGTACTTC CASSPRLTNYEQYF
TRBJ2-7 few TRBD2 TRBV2 TGTGCCAGCAGCCCCGGCGGGAGTCGCTCCTACGAGCAGTACTTC CASSPGGSRSYEQYF
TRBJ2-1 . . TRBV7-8 TGTGCCAGCAGCTTAGCTGCCGGGACCCTAGGCAACAATGAGCAGTTCTTC CASSLAAGTLGNNEQFF
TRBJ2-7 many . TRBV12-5 TGTGCTAGTGGTTTTAGACAGGGGACTAGCCCGTTGACCTACGAGCAGTACTTC CASGFRQGTSPLTYEQYF
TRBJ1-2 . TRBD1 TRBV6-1 TGTGCCAGCAGTTTACAGGGGCCCCCCTATGGCTACACCTTC CASSLQGPPYGYTF
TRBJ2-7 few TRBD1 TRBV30 TGTGCCTGGAGTGTAGGGGGCCTTTTATCGGACTCCTACGAGCAGTACTTC CAWSVGGLLSDSYEQYF
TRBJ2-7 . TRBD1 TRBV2 TGTGCCAGCAGTGCTGGGGCAGGGGGATCCTACGAGCAGTACTTC CASSAGAGGSYEQYF
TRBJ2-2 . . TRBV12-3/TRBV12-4 TGTGCCAGCAGCTTATGGGATACCGGGGAGCTGTTTTTT CASSLWDTGELFF
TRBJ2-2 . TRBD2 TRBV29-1 TGCAGCGCACAATCTAGCGGCAACACCGGGGAGCTGTTTTTT CSAQSSGNTGELFF
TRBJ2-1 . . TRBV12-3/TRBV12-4 TGTGCCATTCAGGATACGGATTACAATGAGCAGTTCTTC CAIQDTDYNEQFF
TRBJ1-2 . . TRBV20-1 TGCAGTGGATCAGACAGGACGTATGGCTACACCTTC CSGSDRTYGYTF
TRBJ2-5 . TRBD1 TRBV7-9 TGTGCCAGCGGCCCCACCTTACAGCGACAGGGATTCACCCAGTACTTC CASGPTLQRQGFTQYF
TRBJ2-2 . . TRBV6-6 TGTGCCAGCAGTTACCGGGCGCTAGCGAAAACCGGGGAGCTGTTTTTT CASSYRALAKTGELFF
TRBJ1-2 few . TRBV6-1 TGTGCCAGCAGCCGGTTCGACGGCTACACCTTC CASSRFDGYTF
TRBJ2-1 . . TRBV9 TGTGCCAGCAGCTCCCAATCCACGCAGATAAGCCGATCCTCCTACAATGAGCAGTTCTTC CASSSQSTQISRSSYNEQFF
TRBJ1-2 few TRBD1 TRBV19 TGTGCCAGTAGTAGGACAGGGACTAACTATGGCTACACCTTC CASSRTGTNYGYTF
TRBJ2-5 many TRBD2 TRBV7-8 TGTGCCAGCAGCAACAGACTAGCCCGAGAAGAGACCCAGTACTTC CASSNRLAREETQYF
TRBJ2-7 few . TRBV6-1 TGTGCCAGCACCGAATCTCTGGGGGCCTACGAGCAGTACTTC CASTESLGAYEQYF
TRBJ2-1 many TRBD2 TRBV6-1 TGTGCCAGCAGTCTAGCGGGAGGCGGTACCTACAATGAGCAGTTCTTC CASSLAGGGTYNEQFF
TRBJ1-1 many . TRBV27 TGTGCCAGCAGTTTTGGGGGCGCGGGAAACACTGAAGCTTTCTTT CASSFGGAGNTEAFF